The present TCR beta chain was sequenced within a study of blood T cell repertoires in COVID-19. Study overall: Both acute and convalescent COVID-19 samples were obtained from the United States, Italy and Spain. In each case, the material was cDNA or gDNA derived from T cells, B-cell-depleted T cells, or PBMCs.

This CDR3 spans 18 amino acids. Per germline, CDR1 SGHVS and CDR2 FQNEAQ. The trim removed 4 bases at V and 2 bases at J, leaving 14 bases unmatched. Under the authors' procedure: Scientists estimated how many nucleated cells there were by amplifying reference gene primers. The data were produced by immunoSEQ multiplex PCR, yet TCRdb's version contains in-frame clones alone and is incomplete. V and J calls plus clone size are reproduced from that table; the DNA served to infer D and trimming. The data show 150,000 to 200,000 clones, with 87% seen just once and around a fifth held by the top ten. The chain joins TRBV7-8 to TRBJ2-4, with 7 bases that match TRBD1. Input material: peripheral blood. The TCR was taken from a man in his 60s with active or convalescent COVID-19. The CDR3 DNA reads as TGTGCCAGCAGCTCTATTCGGGGACAGATCGGGACCAAAAACATTCAGTACTTC. The encoded protein is CASSSIRGQIGTKNIQYF.